Presented here are 26 T cell receptor beta chains from one specimen sequenced in a study of cytomegalovirus exposure and HLA in healthy donors. Repertoires were generated with immunoSEQ multiplex PCR, while TCRdb's copy carries only in-frame clones and drops some. In the table there are 70,000 to 85,000 clones, roughly 92% of which are singletons. Sequenced sample: PBMCs. The origin of the receptors is a woman aged 18-29 years in good health and CMV-seropositive.

V gene TRBV28 combines with J gene TRBJ1-5; TRBD1 matches at 7 bases. CDR3 length equals 16 residues. J lost 3 bases, V lost 5 bases, and 10 bases had no gene match. From germline, CDR1 is MDHEN and CDR2 SYDVKM. The CDR3 sequence: CASSTPLDRFNQPQHF. The DNA for the CDR3 is TGTGCCAGCAGTACTCCTCTGGACAGGTTCAATCAGCCCCAGCATTTT.

J is TRBJ2-1 and V is TRBV7-9, with 7 bases identical to TRBD1. V gave up 2 bases and J gave up 8 bases; unmatched junction bases: 3. The CDR3 has 13 amino acids. The germline V gene encodes CDR1 SEHNR and CDR2 FQNEAQ (reference sequence). The CDR3 DNA reads TGTGCCAGCAGCTTAACAGGGGTTCATGAGCAGTTCTTC. Amino acids: CASSLTGVHEQFF. The complete variable domain, with remaining parts taken from reference TRBV7-9 and TRBJ2-1, reads DTGVSQNPRHKITKRGQNVTFRCDPISEHNRLYWYRQTLGQGPEFLTYFQNEAQLEKSRLLSDRFSAERPKGSFSTLEIQRTEQGDSAMYLCASSLTGVHEQFFGPGTRLTVL.

This chain links TRBV5-5 with TRBJ1-5; 7 bases match TRBD1. There are 19 residues in the CDR3. The V and J ends lost 0 bases and 4 bases, in that order; junction bases with no gene match: 16. From germline, CDR1 is SGHKS and CDR2 YYEKEE (reference sequence). This CDR3 is CASSLEALEWDSTNQPQHF. The CDR3 region has the DNA TGTGCCAGCAGCTTGGAGGCATTGGAGTGGGACAGTACTAATCAGCCCCAGCATTTT.

The rearrangement links TRBV18 to TRBJ1-3; D is uncertain. The germline gives CDR1 KGHSH, CDR2 LQKENI. The CDR3 loop spans 15 amino acids. Trimming removed 2 bases at V and 0 bases at J, with 8 bases between. The CDR3 loop is CASSPRTDSGNTIYF. CDR3 nucleotides: TGTGCCAGCTCACCAAGAACAGACTCTGGAAACACCATATATTTT.

The chain carries TRBV7-8 and TRBJ2-5; no definite D call. In germline, CDR1 is SGHVS, CDR2 FQNEAQ. The CDR3 is made up of 13 amino acids. Trimming took 1 base from V and 4 from J, leaving 7 bases between them. The CDR3 reads CASSLEERETQYF. CDR3 bases: TGTGCCAGCAGCTTAGAAGAGAGAGAGACCCAGTACTTC.

This sequence joins TRBV19 and TRBJ1-2; 10 positions match TRBD1. The V and J ends lost 9 bases and 2 bases, in that order; junction bases with no gene match: 6. Germline assignment: CDR1 LNHDA and CDR2 SQIVND (reference sequence). This CDR3 has 14 residues. The CDR3 DNA follows: TGTGCCAGCCGGCGGGACAGGGGCAACTATGGCTACACCTTC. It translates to CASRRDRGNYGYTF.

This chain connects TRBV5-8 to TRBJ2-4, with D possibly TRBD1 on 6 matching bases. Trimming pared 1 base from V and 4 bases from J, leaving 6 bases between. Germline CDR1 reads SGHTS; CDR2 reads YDEGEE. This CDR3 has 13 residues. CDR3 region: CASSLRGKNIQYF. CDR3 sequence (DNA): TGTGCCAGCAGCTTGAGGGGGAAAAACATTCAGTACTTC.

The chain combines TRBV5-1 with TRBJ1-4; 7 bases line up with TRBD1. This CDR3 is 14 amino acids long. Germline values: CDR1 SGHRS, CDR2 YFSETQ. J gave up 8 bases and V 0 bases, and 4 bases lay outside the gene matches. CDR3 sequence: CASSLVAGGEKLFF. The CDR3, as DNA: TGCGCCAGCAGCTTGGTGGCAGGGGGGGAAAAACTGTTTTTT.

The V gene is TRBV11-3, the J gene TRBJ1-3; D call uncertain. CDR3 length: 16 amino acids. Trimming pared 3 bases from V and 0 bases from J, leaving 12 bases between. CDR1 SGHNT and CDR2 YENEEA come from the germline V gene. In DNA form, the CDR3 reads TGTGCCAGCAGCTTTGGAGATTTAGACTCTGGAAACACCATATATTTT. This gives the protein CASSFGDLDSGNTIYF. Supplemented by reference TRBV11-3 and TRBJ1-3, the full variable domain reads EAGVVQSPRYKIIEKKQPVAFWCNPISGHNTLYWYLQNLGQGPELLIRYENEEAVDDSQLPKDRFSAERLKGVDSTLKIQPAELGDSAVYLCASSFGDLDSGNTIYFGEGSWLTVV.

J is TRBJ2-1 and V is TRBV7-9; weak D call: TRBD2 (6 bases). This CDR3 spans 16 amino acids. CDR1 is SEHNR, CDR2 FQNEAQ, per germline (reference sequence). Trimming pared 5 bases from V and 4 bases from J, leaving 18 bases between. This CDR3 is CASSPPRERSYNEQFF. CDR3 DNA sequence: TGTGCCAGCAGCCCTCCCCGGGAGAGGTCTTACAATGAGCAGTTCTTC.

The chain's CDR3 is CASSLSQTTPYEQYF. CDR3 DNA: TGTGCCAGCAGCTTATCACAAACTACGCCTTACGAGCAGTACTTC. This chain uses TRBV5-5 with TRBJ2-7; D remains unclear. The CDR3 spans 15 residues. Germline V CDR1 and CDR2: SGHKS, YYEKEE (reference sequence). Trimming left V 2 bases short and J 4 bases short, with 16 bases between. Full variable domain (outside the CDR3, taken from reference TRBV5-5 and TRBJ2-7): DAGVTQSPTHLIKTRGQQVTLRCSPISGHKSVSWYQQVLGQGPQFIFQYYEKEERGRGNFPDRFSARQFPNYSSELNVNALLLGDSALYLCASSLSQTTPYEQYFGPGTRLTVT.

The DNA for the CDR3 is TGTGCCAGCAGCTTAATGCCGGTCGTGAACACTGAAGCTTTCTTT. Its translation is CASSLMPVVNTEAFF. The chain uses TRBV7-3 and TRBJ1-1; the D is unclear. Trimming removed 1 base at V and 0 bases at J, with 9 bases between. The CDR3 contains 15 residues. CDR1 SGHTA and CDR2 FQGTGA come from the germline V gene.

The chain employs TRBV10-2 and TRBJ1-4; 9 bases are a match to TRBD1. Germline lookup yields CDR1 WSHSY and CDR2 SAAADI. The CDR3 runs to 14 residues. Losses at the gene ends were 7 bases for V and 6 bases for J; bases not matched to a gene: 6. The CDR3: CASTEGQGYEKLFF. The CDR3 region has the DNA TGCGCCAGCACGGAGGGACAGGGCTATGAAAAACTGTTTTTT.

The chain recombines TRBV6-1 with TRBJ2-2, with TRBD1 as a possible D gene (5 bases). The CDR3 spans 14 residues. The V end was cut by 1 base, the J end by 6 bases, with 9 bases between. Germline CDR1 reads MNHNS; CDR2 reads SASEGT. CDR3 in amino acids: CASSEGGVAGELFF. Here the CDR3 DNA reads TGTGCCAGCAGTGAAGGGGGCGTTGCCGGGGAGCTGTTTTTT.

The V gene is TRBV7-9, the J gene TRBJ2-4; 9 bases are shared with TRBD1. The CDR3 runs to 16 residues. Germline lookup yields CDR1 SEHNR and CDR2 FQNEAQ (reference sequence). Losses at the gene ends were 0 bases for V and 8 bases for J; bases not matched to a gene: 8. CDR3 DNA: TGTGCCAGCAGCTTAGCCCTAGACAGGGGGGCGGACATTCAGTACTTC. Protein product: CASSLALDRGADIQYF.

V gene TRBV6-1 combines with J gene TRBJ1-5, with D possibly TRBD1 on 5 matching bases. This CDR3 comprises 16 residues. CDR1 is MNHNS and CDR2 is SASEGT in the germline V gene. Trimming cost V 3 bases and J 6 bases, with 18 bases left between them. This CDR3 is CASSEISGVFSQPQHF. Here the CDR3 DNA reads TGTGCCAGCAGTGAGATCTCGGGGGTGTTCAGTCAGCCCCAGCATTTT.

The rearrangement joins TRBV10-3 to TRBJ2-5; TRBD2 matches at 7 bases. The CDR3 has 14 residues. J was trimmed by 5 bases and V by 5 bases; bases with no gene match: 8. Germline V lookup: CDR1 ENHRY, CDR2 SYGVKD. DNA of the CDR3: TGTGCCATCAGTCGGGCTAGCGGAGAGGAGACCCAGTACTTC. Amino acid sequence: CAISRASGEETQYF.

CDR3 amino acids: CASSALRSDTQYF. The DNA for the CDR3 is TGTGCCAGCAGCGCCTTGCGGAGCGATACGCAGTATTTT. This rearrangement joins TRBV2 to TRBJ2-3, with D hard to call. Trimming removed 6 bases from V and 6 bases from J, with 13 bases in between. Germline loops: CDR1 SNHLY, CDR2 FYNNEI. The CDR3 has 13 residues.

This clone was seen just once. The chain combines TRBV30 with TRBJ1-5, with a possible D match to TRBD1 (5 bases). Germline CDR1 reads GTSNPN; CDR2 reads SVGIG (reference sequence). V gave up 3 bases and J gave up 1 base, with 10 bases separating them. CDR3 length: 14 amino acids. CDR3 sequence (DNA): TGTGCCTGGAGGGAGGGACGGAGCAATCAGCCCCAGCATTTT. It yields the protein CAWREGRSNQPQHF.

CDR3 in amino acids: CASSENGGAPGELFF. The CDR3 nucleotides are TGCGCCAGCAGTGAGAACGGGGGGGCCCCCGGGGAGCTGTTTTTT. V usage is TRBV10-2 and J usage is TRBJ2-2, with 8 positions matching TRBD2. Germline V gene lookup returns CDR1 WSHSY and CDR2 SAAADI. The CDR3 covers 15 residues. The V and J ends lost 2 bases and 6 bases, in that order; junction bases with no gene match: 5.

The chain is built from TRBV2 and TRBJ1-5; 9 positions agree with TRBD1. Trimming took 7 bases from V and 9 from J; bases not matched to a gene: 10. This CDR3 has 14 residues. Germline V CDR1 and CDR2: SNHLY, FYNNEI. As DNA, the CDR3 is TGTGCCAGCACCGACAGGGGGACGAAGGGGCCCCAGCATTTT. Encoded protein: CASTDRGTKGPQHF.

The V call is TRBV14, the J call TRBJ2-3; 10 bases fit TRBD2. This CDR3 spans 19 amino acids. V lost 3 bases, J lost 6 bases, and 18 bases stayed unmatched. The germline gives CDR1 SGHDN, CDR2 FVKESK. Written as DNA, the CDR3 is TGTGCCAGCAGCCACTTAACCGGGACTAGCGAATACGGCGGGGATACGCAGTATTTT. Protein: CASSHLTGTSEYGGDTQYF.

V is TRBV5-6 and J is TRBJ1-1; perhaps TRBD1 as D (5 bases). The CDR3 runs to 14 residues. V dropped 3 bases and J dropped 3 bases, with 12 bases sitting between them. Per germline, CDR1 SGHDT and CDR2 YYEEEE. The CDR3 reads CASSSRDGDTEAFF. The CDR3 coding sequence is TGTGCCAGCAGCTCCAGGGATGGGGACACTGAAGCTTTCTTT. The full variable domain, completed using reference TRBV5-6 and TRBJ1-1, is DAGVTQSPTHLIKTRGQQVTLRCSPKSGHDTVSWYQQALGQGPQFIFQYYEEEERQRGNFPDRFSGHQFPNYSSELNVNALLLGDSALYLCASSSRDGDTEAFFGQGTRLTVV.

The rearrangement joins TRBV29-1 to TRBJ2-3; 8 positions match TRBD2. V gave up 4 bases and J gave up 0 bases; unmatched junction bases: 6. Germline CDR1 SQVTM, CDR2 ANQGSEA. The CDR3 totals 15 residues. The CDR3 spells CSVVPREGSTDTQYF. As DNA, the CDR3 is TGCAGCGTTGTCCCCCGGGAGGGTAGCACAGATACGCAGTATTTT.

The V gene is TRBV27, the J gene TRBJ2-3, with a tentative D call TRBD2 (6 bases). Germline CDR1 reads MNHEY; CDR2 reads SMNVEV (reference sequence). The CDR3 is made up of 15 amino acids. V gave up 2 bases and J gave up 0 bases, with 9 bases separating them. CDR3 loop: CASSLDGSSTDTQYF. CDR3 sequence (DNA): TGTGCCAGCAGTTTAGACGGGAGTAGCACAGATACGCAGTATTTT.

A word on this clone: A read error may produce the germline difference seen at one junction end. The chain has TRBV7-9 and TRBJ2-7, with TRBD1 matching over 10 bases. This CDR3 is 15 amino acids long. Germline loops: CDR1 SEHNR, CDR2 FQNEAQ (reference sequence). CDR3 sequence: CASSVAGTGVYEQYF. CDR3 sequence (DNA): TGTGCCAGCAGCGTAGCCGGGACAGGGGTCTACGAGCAGTACTTC.